One T cell receptor beta chain is described in this entry. This entry belongs to a study of blood T cell repertoires in COVID-19. Across the study: The origin of the acute and convalescent COVID-19 samples was the United States, Italy and Spain. Sources were T cells, B-cell-depleted T cells, or PBMCs; the material itself was cDNA or gDNA.

Measured with immunoSEQ multiplex PCR; TCRdb has only the in-frame clones, and not every one. This sample yields about 150,000 clones, of which roughly 84% are seen a single time; 0.63% belongs to the top ten. Trimming left V 4 bases short and J 5 bases short, with 17 bases between. CDR3 size: 15 residues. The germline V gene encodes CDR1 SGHVS and CDR2 FQNEAQ. Followed longitudinally, the Seattle patients had been enrolled during active infection. The genes are TRBV7-8 and TRBJ2-5; unclear D gene. The sample consisted of peripheral blood. This clonotype was sampled from a man in his 60s with COVID-19, enrolled during active disease. The CDR3 here is CASSSLPTPRETQYF. For the CDR3, the DNA is TGTGCCAGCAGCTCCCTTCCGACTCCGAGGGAGACCCAGTACTTC.